Listed below are T cell receptor beta chains from one sample, sequenced in a study of CD8+ T cells in alopecia areata. Profiled with immunoSEQ multiplex PCR; TCRdb holds only in-frame clones, not every one. Found here are about 150,000 clones, 55% to 65% of them singletons; the top ten hold 4.8%. The sample comprised CD4+ T cells sorted from blood. The receptor source for this set is a human donor in good health. Both conserved end residues are trimmed from each CDR3. Clone size is not always given. Where it is, it says once, few, many or a class for expanded clones.

V gene: TRBV6-6; clone size: NA; CDR3 protein: ASSWTVDTQY
V gene: TRBV29-1; clone size: few; CDR3 protein: SVRINNEQF
V gene: TRBV5-1; clone size: few; CDR3 protein: ASSAGTLSEQF
V gene: TRBV9; clone size: NA; CDR3 protein: ASSVGQRDTEAF
V gene: TRBV5-4; clone size: few; CDR3 protein: ASSLGTDSGNTIY
V gene: TRBV5-1; clone size: NA; CDR3 protein: ASSAGLAGGVREQF
V gene: TRBV5-4; clone size: few; CDR3 protein: ASSRSTVFTEAF
V gene: TRBV18; clone size: few; CDR3 protein: ASSPIKGASGSNNEQF
V gene: TRBV29-1; clone size: NA; CDR3 protein: SAPVGVYNEQF
V gene: TRBV6-5; clone size: NA; CDR3 protein: ASTLRESGTDTQY
V gene: TRBV6-5; clone size: once; CDR3 protein: ASSFNRGPEAF
V gene: TRBV10-3; clone size: NA; CDR3 protein: AISDHTDTQY
V gene: TRBV10-3; clone size: NA; CDR3 protein: AISDLSYEQY
V gene: TRBV7-9; clone size: NA; CDR3 protein: ASREPGLAGVAYTGELF
V gene: TRBV6-5; clone size: once; CDR3 protein: ASSRYSGANVLT
V gene: TRBV28; clone size: NA; CDR3 protein: ASRGAGTGTYEQY
V gene: TRBV29-1; clone size: once; CDR3 protein: SVAFGGTGGKSRTEAF
V gene: TRBV29-1; clone size: NA; CDR3 protein: SVEDRGDSGQGRANVLT
V gene: TRBV2; clone size: NA; CDR3 protein: ASYSGGFAGANVLT
V gene: TRBV15; clone size: few; CDR3 protein: ATSITGTRSHEQF
V gene: TRBV29-1; clone size: once; CDR3 protein: SVGLAGGWDTQY
V gene: TRBV19; clone size: NA; CDR3 protein: ASSRNTAFEAF
V gene: TRBV19; clone size: NA; CDR3 protein: ASSRGYQETQY
V gene: TRBV15; clone size: few; CDR3 protein: ATSRDLTDTQY
V gene: TRBV25-1; clone size: few; CDR3 protein: ASSERAGAHNEQF
V gene: TRBV29-1; clone size: NA; CDR3 protein: SVGLSTGATYEQY
V gene: TRBV5-6; clone size: NA; CDR3 protein: ASSLQGDGQY
V gene: TRBV7-3; clone size: NA; CDR3 protein: ASATEGDEQF
V gene: TRBV2; clone size: NA; CDR3 protein: ASSDLTGELF
V gene: TRBV19; clone size: few; CDR3 protein: ASSIAVGQAYEQY
V gene: TRBV7-7; clone size: few; CDR3 protein: ASSRGAGGEYEQY
V gene: TRBV4-1; clone size: NA; CDR3 protein: ASSQKELKGGNQPQH
V gene: TRBV29-1; clone size: few; CDR3 protein: SVAYPRGTGAYEQY
V gene: TRBV28; clone size: NA; CDR3 protein: ATRDSVYEQY
V gene: TRBV6-5; clone size: few; CDR3 protein: ASSYGGTYSGNTIY
V gene: TRBV29-1; clone size: few; CDR3 protein: SVGGQQSSYNEQF
V gene: TRBV29-1; clone size: NA; CDR3 protein: SVEDRQDGGYGYT
V gene: TRBV29-1; clone size: NA; CDR3 protein: SVEEQVRTGELF
V gene: TRBV29-1; clone size: NA; CDR3 protein: TMRTSSNEQF
V gene: TRBV2; clone size: NA; CDR3 protein: ASSVRVSSYNEQF
V gene: TRBV14; clone size: NA; CDR3 protein: ASSQESPGLYQETQY
V gene: TRBV6-6; clone size: NA; CDR3 protein: ASRGGTSPYEQY
V gene: TRBV6-5; clone size: NA; CDR3 protein: ASRRNEKLF
V gene: TRBV5-6; clone size: NA; CDR3 protein: ASSLGQASTDTQY
V gene: TRBV11-2; clone size: NA; CDR3 protein: ASSLAAPYGYT
V gene: TRBV11-2; clone size: NA; CDR3 protein: ASRPIPGTSRSTEAF
V gene: TRBV5-4; clone size: NA; CDR3 protein: ASSYQWTGRGTNYGYT